This passage covers 25 T cell receptor beta chains from one sample sequenced in a study of early T cells in non-severe SARS-CoV-2 infection. TCRdb re-called the 5' RACE reads through MiXCR, storing one row per CDR3 protein. The table shows more than 45,000 distinct CDR3 sequences, with 5.6% occurring only once. Sequenced material: whole blood. Receptors originate from an adult who was a healthcare worker with PCR-confirmed SARS-CoV-2 infection or an uninfected control (not recorded which).

This chain uses TRBV30 with TRBJ2-7, with D tentatively TRBD2 (6 bases). V was cut by 2 bases and J by 2 bases, with 13 bases left in between. The CDR3 contains 14 residues. Germline CDR1 reads GTSNPN; CDR2 reads SVGIG (reference sequence). The DNA for the CDR3 is TGTGCCTGGAGTCGGTCAGCGGGTACCTACGAGCAGTACTTC. Its protein product is CAWSRSAGTYEQYF.

This clonotype was seen a handful of times. The chain has TRBV12-5 and TRBJ1-6; 8 bases line up with TRBD1. This CDR3 is built from 18 residues. Germline loops: CDR1 LGHNT, CDR2 FRNRAP. V shed 3 bases and J 5 bases; nucleotides not matched to a gene: 12. CDR3 bases: TGTGCTAGTGGTTTAGTTGGCAGGGGGCTTTCGGATAATTCACCCCTCCACTTT. It translates to CASGLVGRGLSDNSPLHF.

This clonotype was detected only a few times. The chain carries TRBV29-1 and TRBJ2-1; 16 nucleotides agree with TRBD2. CDR3 size: 18 residues. Germline trimming cut 7 bases from V and 9 bases from J; bases unmatched to any gene: 18. Germline CDR1 SQVTM, CDR2 ANQGSEA. In DNA form, the CDR3 reads TGCAGCGCCCGGGGGACTAGCGGGAGGGCCGCGGCCTCCGGTGAGCAGTTCTTC. Protein: CSARGTSGRAAASGEQFF.

This clonotype was picked up many times. This chain links TRBV10-3 with TRBJ2-7, with TRBD2 matching over 7 bases. The CDR3 runs 15 residues. The germline gives CDR1 ENHRY, CDR2 SYGVKD. V was pared by 3 bases and J by 0 bases, with 5 bases of the junction left unmatched. CDR3 region: CAISDPSGTSYEQYF. CDR3 nucleotides: TGTGCCATCAGTGACCCCAGCGGGACCTCCTACGAGCAGTACTTC.

This clonotype was seen ten or more times. The chain links TRBV18 to TRBJ1-2; D remains ambiguous. This CDR3 region has 13 residues. The germline gives CDR1 KGHSH, CDR2 LQKENI. V lost 2 bases and J lost 8, with 12 bases in between. This chain's CDR3 is CASSPNGIVGYTF. CDR3 nucleotide sequence: TGTGCCAGCTCACCAAACGGGATCGTCGGCTACACCTTC.

This clonotype was recorded many times. The chain employs TRBV7-9 and TRBJ2-7; TRBD1 is a possible D gene (6 bases). Germline V gene data show CDR1 as SEHNR and CDR2 as FQNEAQ (reference sequence). Trimming stripped 5 bases from V and 2 bases from J, with 22 bases between. This CDR3 has 17 amino acids. In DNA, the CDR3 is TGTGCCAGCAGCCCACGCTTCGGACAGAGCCTTACCTACGAGCAGTACTTC. It yields the protein CASSPRFGQSLTYEQYF.

Ten or more counts support this clonotype. The rearrangement links TRBV30 to TRBJ2-1, with 11 bases lining up with TRBD2. This CDR3 is built from 16 residues. The trim removed 3 bases at V and 8 bases at J, leaving 12 bases unmatched. Germline CDR1 and CDR2: GTSNPN and SVGIG (reference sequence). In DNA form, the CDR3 reads TGTGCCTGGAGCTTAGCGGGAGGGCCAATTCAGCATGAGCAGTTCTTC. Translation: CAWSLAGGPIQHEQFF.

This clonotype was seen at least ten times. CDR3: CAWGTGKGNQPQHF. CDR3 DNA: TGTGCCTGGGGGACAGGGAAAGGCAATCAGCCCCAGCATTTT. The chain carries TRBV30 and TRBJ1-5; 9 bases are shared with TRBD1. The germline CDR1 and CDR2 sequences are GTSNPN and SVGIG (reference sequence). J lost 2 bases, V lost 5 bases, and 4 bases had no gene match. The CDR3 spans 14 residues.

This clonotype was counted between two and nine times. The CDR3 sequence is CSASLAGGLGNEQFF. The CDR3 DNA follows: TGCAGTGCTAGCTTAGCAGGGGGCTTAGGAAATGAGCAGTTCTTC. The rearrangement joins TRBV20-1 to TRBJ2-1; 8 nucleotides line up with TRBD1. This CDR3 has 15 amino acids. Losses at the gene ends were 3 bases for V and 7 bases for J; bases not matched to a gene: 11. The germline V gene has CDR1 DFQATT and CDR2 SNEGSKA (reference sequence).

This clonotype was detected ten times or more. The rearrangement uses TRBV11-2 and TRBJ2-1; possibly TRBD2 for D (6 bases). V was pared by 3 bases and J by 3 bases, with 15 bases between. Germline CDR1 SGHAT, CDR2 FQNNGV. The CDR3 is 16 amino acids. This CDR3 reads CASSFLAAGIYNEQFF. The CDR3 DNA follows: TGTGCCAGCAGCTTCTTAGCGGCAGGTATCTACAATGAGCAGTTCTTC.

This clonotype was counted many times. The CDR3 bases are TGCAGTGCAAAACAGGGAAACACTGAAGCTTTCTTT. Protein: CSAKQGNTEAFF. The rearrangement joins TRBV20-1 to TRBJ1-1; maybe TRBD1 (6 bases). CDR3 length: 12 residues. Trimming shortened V by 6 bases and J by 2 bases, and 10 bases separated the two germline ends. Germline V lookup: CDR1 DFQATT, CDR2 SNEGSKA (reference sequence).

The chain joins TRBV7-9 to TRBJ2-1; 8 bases are shared with TRBD2. The CDR3 sequence is 16 residues long. Per the germline V gene, CDR1 is SEHNR and CDR2 is FQNEAQ (reference sequence). Losses at the gene ends were 5 bases for V and 6 bases for J; bases not matched to a gene: 12. The CDR3 sequence is CASSPGGQGTSNEQFF. The DNA of the CDR3 is TGTGCCAGCAGCCCGGGGGGGCAGGGGACGAGCAATGAGCAGTTCTTC.

This clonotype was recorded many times. This sequence joins TRBV12-3 or TRBV12-4 and TRBJ2-2; 8 bases are shared with TRBD1. The CDR3 contains 15 residues. V shed 6 bases, J shed 7 bases, and the junction held 10 bases outside the gene matches. CDR3 sequence reads: CASSYGQGWNGELFF. The CDR3 bases are TGTGCCAGCAGCTATGGACAGGGATGGAACGGGGAGCTGTTTTTT.

This clonotype was seen more than once but under ten times. The chain employs TRBV6-4 and TRBJ2-3, with D unresolved. The CDR3 is 11 amino acids. Germline V gives CDR1 MRHNA, CDR2 SNTAGT. V gave up 6 bases and J gave up 6 bases, with 7 bases separating them. CDR3 loop: CASSDRDTQYF. The CDR3 DNA reads as TGTGCCAGCAGCGACCGGGATACGCAGTATTTT.

A few counts support this clonotype. The V call is TRBV7-2, the J call TRBJ2-1; the D gene is possibly TRBD2 (5 bases). V lost 5 bases, J lost 8 bases, and 28 bases lay in between. The CDR3 runs 18 residues. The germline V gene has CDR1 SGHTA and CDR2 FQGNSA. CDR3 nucleotides: TGTGCCAGCAGCCCCCGAAGTAATATACTAGTCTTTGGTCATGAGCAGTTCTTC. Translating gives CASSPRSNILVFGHEQFF.

This clonotype was counted at least ten times. The chain couples TRBV5-4 to TRBJ1-2, with D uncertain. Germline CDR1 SGHNT, CDR2 YYREEE (reference sequence). V dropped 5 bases and J dropped 4 bases, with 15 bases sitting between them. CDR3 length equals 14 residues. The CDR3 sequence: CASSFGPSSYGYTF. In DNA form, the CDR3 reads TGTGCCAGCAGTTTCGGACCGTCCTCCTATGGCTACACCTTC.

At least ten counts were recorded for this clonotype. The rearrangement uses TRBV9 and TRBJ2-3, with D unclear. Germline V CDR1 and CDR2: SGDLS, YYNGEE. The CDR3 totals 14 residues. Trimming pared 0 bases from V and 2 bases from J, leaving 7 bases between. Here the CDR3 reads CASSVVAVTDTQYF. For the CDR3, the DNA is TGTGCCAGCAGCGTAGTTGCCGTCACAGATACGCAGTATTTT. Drawing the rest from reference TRBV9 and TRBJ2-3, the complete variable domain is DSGVTQTPKHLITATGQRVTLRCSPRSGDLSVYWYQQSLDQGLQFLIQYYNGEERAKGNILERFSAQQFPDLHSELNLSSLELGDSALYFCASSVVAVTDTQYFGPGTRLTVL.

This clonotype was recorded at least ten times. The chain is built from TRBV29-1 and TRBJ1-1; D possibly corresponds to TRBD1 (5 bases). V was cut by 7 bases and J by 4 bases, with 19 bases left in between. This CDR3 comprises 14 residues. Germline V gene data show CDR1 as SQVTM and CDR2 as ANQGSEA. In nucleotides, the CDR3 is TGCAGCGCCACATCAGGGCTTTTGTCCACTGAAGCTTTCTTT. This sequence encodes CSATSGLLSTEAFF.

This clonotype has only a few counts. The rearrangement uses TRBV30 and TRBJ1-2, with unresolved D. CDR3 length equals 15 residues. Germline loops: CDR1 GTSNPN, CDR2 SVGIG (reference sequence). Trimming took 4 bases from V and 2 from J, leaving 17 bases between them. The CDR3 coding sequence is TGTGCCTGGACCCCAGAACGGCGGCCGAACTATGGCTACACCTTC. It translates to CAWTPERRPNYGYTF.

The V call is TRBV29-1, the J call TRBJ1-5; D is possibly TRBD1 (5 bases). Germline CDR1 and CDR2: SQVTM and ANQGSEA. The CDR3 is 12 amino acids. The germline V and J ends were trimmed by 8 bases and 4 bases, with 12 bases remaining between them. DNA for the CDR3: TGCAGCCGCTCCGGGGGGAATCAGCCCCAGCATTTT. It encodes CSRSGGNQPQHF.

This clonotype was counted at least ten times. The chain recombines TRBV7-3 with TRBJ2-2; D is possibly TRBD2 (5 bases). The CDR3 consists of 14 residues. Germline V gene data show CDR1 as SGHTA and CDR2 as FQGTGA. Trimming shortened V by 6 bases and J by 5 bases, and 13 bases separated the two germline ends. The CDR3 nucleotides read TGTGCCAGCAGGCCGCCGGAGGCAACCGGGGAGCTGTTTTTT. Residues: CASRPPEATGELFF.

This clonotype was counted ten times or more. This chain uses TRBV4-1 with TRBJ2-7; D uncertain. Germline loops: CDR1 MGHRA, CDR2 YSYEKL. The V end lost 3 bases, the J end lost 1 base, and 10 bases lay between the germline ends. The CDR3 is made up of 14 amino acids. The CDR3: CASSQHHDSYEQYF. For the CDR3, the DNA is TGCGCCAGCAGCCAGCACCACGATTCCTACGAGCAGTACTTC.

This clonotype occurred a few times. The chain carries TRBV30 and TRBJ2-4; D is unclear. Germline V gene sequence: CDR1 GTSNPN, CDR2 SVGIG (reference sequence). V gave up 5 bases and J gave up 0 bases, with 11 bases separating them. CDR3 length: 14 amino acids. CDR3 in DNA: TGTGCCTGGGGGGATTTTACAGCCAAAAACATTCAGTACTTC. This codes for CAWGDFTAKNIQYF.

About this clonotype: A much larger clone lies a single base off, so this may be a read error. The chain recombines TRBV6-2 or TRBV6-3 with TRBJ1-6, with a weak D call TRBD1 (5 bases). CDR1 and CDR2 from the germline V gene are MNHEY and SVGEGT. V was trimmed by 4 bases and J by 12 bases, leaving 16 bases between them. This CDR3 has 14 residues. Written as DNA, the CDR3 is TGTGCCAGCAGTTTTACCCGGGGGTACTTACCCCTCCACTTT. This translates into CASSFTRGYLPLHF.

This chain links TRBV18 with TRBJ1-6; TRBD1 matches at 10 bases. Germline V lookup: CDR1 KGHSH, CDR2 LQKENI. The ends lost 3 bases at V and 1 base at J; junction bases unmatched: 9. The CDR3 length is 19 residues. DNA for the CDR3: TGTGCCAGCTCACCCCTAAGGACAGGGGGTGATTCCTATAATTCACCCCTCCACTTT. Its protein product is CASSPLRTGGDSYNSPLHF.